The 21 T cell receptor beta chains presented below share a single source sample, sequenced in a study of Graves' ophthalmopathy and Graves' hyperthyroidism (dated 2018 in TCRdb). TCRdb names Illumina HiSeq 2000 as the instrument used. TCR beta CDR3 regions were amplified from RNA transcripts for repertoire sequencing. The first round was an RT-PCR using HTBI primers with the Qiagen OneStep RT-PCR kit, and this first round was followed by a second-round multiplex PCR, then size selection and purification. Using fastp trimming at Q25 and MiXCR clonotype assembly, TCRdb reanalyzed the public sequencing data and kept in-frame beta chains. Every entry covers one CDR3 protein and lists the most common genes and DNA from its rows. Recorded for this sample are about 220,000 distinct CDR3 sequences; 20% to 25% of them occurred a single time. About 40% of the sample rests with the top ten. The sequenced material came from peripheral blood. The source of these receptors is a woman between 45 and 60 years old with Graves' ophthalmopathy. Donor details come from another sample of the same person, matched by shared clones.

This clonotype was observed many times. This sequence joins TRBV12-3 or TRBV12-4 and TRBJ2-7; perhaps TRBD1 as D (5 bases). V shed 1 base and J shed 2 bases, with 12 bases lying between them. The CDR3 sequence is 15 residues long. In DNA form, the CDR3 reads TGTGCCAGCAGTTTAGGGACACTTACAACCTACGAGCAGTACTTC. It translates to CASSLGTLTTYEQYF.

The table lists this clonotype with many counts. V is TRBV6-1 and J is TRBJ2-7, with 8 bases identical to TRBD1. Germline V CDR1 and CDR2: MNHNS, SASEGT. This CDR3 region has 15 residues. The V and J ends lost 1 base and 5 bases, in that order; junction bases with no gene match: 7. CDR3 sequence (DNA): TGTGCCAGCAGTGAAGAAGGGACAGGTTTCCACGAGCAGTACTTC. Translation gives CASSEEGTGFHEQYF.

There are many counts of this clonotype. The chain recombines TRBV20-1 with TRBJ2-5; weak D call: TRBD2 (6 bases). Germline CDR1 is DFQATT and CDR2 is SNEGSKA (reference sequence). The CDR3 sequence is 12 residues long. V was shortened by 5 bases and J by 4 bases, with 11 bases between the two germline ends. The CDR3 nucleotides are TGCAGTGCTGGACTAACCCCAGAGACCCAGTACTTC. Amino acid sequence: CSAGLTPETQYF.

This clonotype was detected many times. The chain links TRBV5-1 to TRBJ2-2, with 13 bases identical to TRBD2. This CDR3 is built from 18 residues. With V trimmed by 4 bases and J by 2 bases, 8 bases remained unmatched. In germline, CDR1 is SGHRS, CDR2 YFSETQ. CDR3 region: CASSPRTSGSANTGELFF. Here the CDR3 DNA reads TGCGCCAGCAGCCCCAGGACTAGCGGGAGCGCCAACACCGGGGAGCTGTTTTTT.

The chain carries TRBV11-2 and TRBJ2-7; TRBD2 matches at 10 bases. Per the germline V gene, CDR1 is SGHAT and CDR2 is FQNNGV. The CDR3 sequence is 16 residues long. V gave up 5 bases and J gave up 4 bases; unmatched junction bases: 11. CDR3 protein: CASSRDSSGSRYEQYF. CDR3 sequence (DNA): TGTGCCAGCAGCCGTGACTCTAGCGGGAGTAGGTACGAGCAGTACTTC.

The chain employs TRBV5-1 and TRBJ1-2, with D hard to call. Trimming removed 4 bases from V and 8 bases from J, with 21 bases in between. Germline V gene sequence: CDR1 SGHRS, CDR2 YFSETQ. This CDR3 contains 15 residues. This CDR3 reads CASSPKVGRGVGYTF. The CDR3 DNA is TGCGCCAGCAGCCCAAAGGTTGGCAGAGGCGTAGGCTACACCTTC. Using reference TRBV5-1 and TRBJ1-2 for the parts outside the CDR3, the full variable domain is KAGVTQTPRYLIKTRGQQVTLSCSPISGHRSVSWYQQTPGQGLQFLFEYFSETQRNKGNFPGRFSGRQFSNSRSEMNVSTLELGDSALYLCASSPKVGRGVGYTFGSGTRLTVV.

The CDR3 region is CASSYRTGQYYGYTF. The DNA of the CDR3 is TGTGCCAGCAGTTACCGTACCGGACAGTACTATGGCTACACCTTC. The gene calls are TRBV6-5 and TRBJ1-2; possibly TRBD1 for D (6 bases). CDR1 MNHEY and CDR2 SVGAGI come from the germline V gene. This CDR3 has 15 amino acids. The V end lost 2 bases, the J end lost 3 bases, and 13 bases lay between the germline ends.

The table lists this clonotype with a few counts. Compared with germline, one end of the junction differs, possibly owing to a read error. This chain links TRBV4-1 with TRBJ1-6; D might be TRBD1 (5 bases). There are 17 residues in the CDR3. CDR1 is MGHRA and CDR2 is YSYEKL in the germline V gene. The CDR3 region is CASSQGNGASFNSPLHF. CDR3 nucleotide sequence: TGCGCCAGCAGCCAAGGGAACGGGGCCTCCTTTAATTCACCCCTCCACTTT.

This clonotype was counted many times. CDR3 amino acids: CATSRSDRDDEQYF. CDR3 nucleotide sequence: TGTGCCACCAGCAGATCGGACAGGGATGACGAGCAGTACTTC. The rearrangement joins TRBV15 to TRBJ2-7; TRBD1 matches at 8 bases. J lost 5 bases, V lost 2 bases, and 5 bases had no gene match. The length of the CDR3 is 14 residues. Germline CDR1 reads LNHNV; CDR2 reads YYDKDF (reference sequence).

This clonotype was detected many times. The V gene is TRBV20-1, the J gene TRBJ1-1; D is undetermined. CDR3 length equals 14 residues. The V gene lost 4 bases and the J gene lost 0 bases, with 12 bases spanning the gap. Germline-derived CDR1 and CDR2 are DFQATT and SNEGSKA (reference sequence). The CDR3 sequence: CSAKVVGLNTEAFF. CDR3 bases: TGCAGTGCTAAGGTGGTGGGTCTGAACACTGAAGCTTTCTTT.

V usage is TRBV12-3 or TRBV12-4 and J usage is TRBJ2-6; TRBD1 aligns across 11 bases. V dropped 3 bases and J dropped 5; count of bases not matched to a gene: 6. This CDR3 is built from 17 residues. CDR3 bases: TGTGCCAGCAGTTTTTCGGACAGGGGGCCTTGGGCCAACGTCCTGACTTTC. Translation: CASSFSDRGPWANVLTF.

The V and J genes are TRBV6-1 and TRBJ1-6; possible D gene TRBD1, 6 bases. The CDR3 sequence is 15 residues long. Germline V CDR1 and CDR2: MNHNS, SASEGT. The V end lost 1 base, the J end lost 7 bases, and 11 bases lay between the germline ends. The CDR3 region has the DNA TGTGCCAGCAGTGAAGTCGGACAGATGAATTCACCCCTCCACTTT. It translates to CASSEVGQMNSPLHF.

In this sample, this clonotype turned up many times. Germline is not matched at one junction end, which may reflect a read error. This rearrangement joins TRBV2 to TRBJ2-4; tentatively, D is TRBD1 (6 bases). Germline CDR1 SNHLY, CDR2 FYNNEI. This CDR3 comprises 14 residues. The DNA of the CDR3 is TGTGCCAGCAGGAAACAGGGAGTCGGAAACACTCAGTACTTC. Translated, it gives CASRKQGVGNTQYF.

The table lists this clonotype with many counts. The chain couples TRBV29-1 to TRBJ2-7; tentatively, D is TRBD2 (6 bases). V lost 4 bases and J 5 bases, leaving 12 bases between the germline ends. Germline lookup yields CDR1 SQVTM and CDR2 ANQGSEA. The CDR3 runs to 12 residues. The CDR3 is CSVARGSDEQYF. The CDR3 DNA follows: TGCAGCGTTGCCCGGGGGAGTGACGAGCAGTACTTC.

This clonotype was counted between two and nine times. The chain carries TRBV20-1 and TRBJ1-6; perhaps TRBD1 as D (5 bases). Per the germline V gene, CDR1 is DFQATT and CDR2 is SNEGSKA (reference sequence). The V and J ends lost 3 bases and 9 bases respectively, with 15 bases between them. The CDR3 spans 14 residues. Here the CDR3 reads CSASPGTDSSPLHF. The CDR3 DNA follows: TGCAGTGCTAGTCCCGGGACTGACAGTTCACCCCTCCACTTT.

The J gene is TRBJ2-7, the V gene TRBV18; D possibly corresponds to TRBD2 (6 bases). Trimming took 3 bases from V and 0 from J, leaving 12 bases between them. Looked up from germline, CDR1 is KGHSH and CDR2 is LQKENI. This CDR3 comprises 15 residues. CDR3 residues: CASSPEGGTSYEQYF. The CDR3 bases are TGTGCCAGCTCACCCGAGGGCGGGACCTCCTACGAGCAGTACTTC. Variable domain in full (rest from reference TRBV18 and TRBJ2-7): NAGVMQNPRHLVRRRGQEARLRCSPMKGHSHVYWYRQLPEEGLKFMVYLQKENIIDESGMPKERFSAEFPKEGPSILRIQQVVRGDSAAYFCASSPEGGTSYEQYFGPGTRLTVT.

The table lists this clonotype with a few counts. The chain recombines TRBV5-1 with TRBJ2-7; TRBD1 matches 9 bases. V lost 2 bases, J lost 5 bases, and 5 bases stayed unmatched. Germline loops: CDR1 SGHRS, CDR2 YFSETQ. The CDR3 covers 14 residues. This CDR3 is CASSFRDRVDEQYF. The CDR3 DNA sequence: TGCGCCAGCAGCTTCCGGGACAGGGTTGACGAGCAGTACTTC.

At least ten counts were recorded for this clonotype. This chain connects TRBV11-3 to TRBJ2-4, with D tentatively TRBD1 (5 bases). V lost 2 bases, J lost 4 bases, and 9 bases lay in between. The CDR3 covers 14 residues. CDR1 is SGHNT, CDR2 YENEEA, per germline. Written as DNA, the CDR3 is TGTGCCAGCAGCTTACTCGCAGGGAAAAACATTCAGTACTTC. The encoded protein is CASSLLAGKNIQYF.

The CDR3 region is CASSTASGTTHEQYF. In DNA, the CDR3 is TGTGCCAGCAGTACTGCTAGCGGGACCACCCACGAGCAGTACTTC. The chain joins TRBV28 to TRBJ2-7; 9 bases map to TRBD2. CDR1 is MDHEN and CDR2 is SYDVKM in the germline V gene. Trimming cost V 5 bases and J 5 bases; bases outside gene matches: 10. The CDR3 extends over 15 amino acids.

This clonotype appeared many times. The chain joins TRBV27 to TRBJ1-5; D gene unclear. This CDR3 comprises 12 residues. The V gene's germline CDR1 is MNHEY and CDR2 SMNVEV (reference sequence). As DNA, the CDR3 is TGTGTCCATGAGGGAAGTCGACAGCCCCAGCATTTT. Encoded protein: CVHEGSRQPQHF.

This clonotype was seen at least ten times. The chain joins TRBV11-2 to TRBJ1-2; tentatively, D is TRBD1 (5 bases). Per the germline V gene, CDR1 is SGHAT and CDR2 is FQNNGV. The CDR3 totals 14 residues. Trimming took 10 bases from V and 2 from J, leaving 17 bases between them. The CDR3 DNA reads TGTGCCATCGACCCCAGCGAGGGGAACTATGGCTACACCTTC. Amino acids: CAIDPSEGNYGYTF.